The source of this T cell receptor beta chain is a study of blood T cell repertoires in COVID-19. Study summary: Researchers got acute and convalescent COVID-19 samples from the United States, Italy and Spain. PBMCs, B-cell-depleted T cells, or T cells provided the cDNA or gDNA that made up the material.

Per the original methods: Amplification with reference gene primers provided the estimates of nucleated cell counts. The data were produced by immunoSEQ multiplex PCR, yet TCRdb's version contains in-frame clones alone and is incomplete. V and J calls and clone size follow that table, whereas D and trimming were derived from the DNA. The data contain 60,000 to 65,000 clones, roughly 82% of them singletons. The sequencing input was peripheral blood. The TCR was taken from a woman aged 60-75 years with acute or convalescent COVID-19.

In DNA form, the CDR3 reads TGTGCCAGCAGCTTAAAGGCTACTAGCGGGGGTGATACGCAGTATTTT. As protein: CASSLKATSGGDTQYF. The chain carries TRBV7-3 and TRBJ2-3, with 11 bases lining up with TRBD2. Germline trimming cut 1 base from V and 6 bases from J; bases unmatched to any gene: 6. The CDR3 consists of 16 residues. From germline, CDR1 is SGHTA and CDR2 FQGTGA.